The clone carrying this T cell receptor (beta chain) appeared a few times. PCR was performed a second time for roughly 6 to 12 cycles using a sample-barcoded 5' primer and a J-beta primer mix. A template-switch adaptor containing 12 random nucleotides labeled each cDNA molecule. TCRdb re-analysed the 5' RACE reads in MiXCR, keeping a single row per CDR3 protein. The data show fewer than 800,000 distinct CDR3 sequences, approximately 25% seen once. The sample is drawn from a study of blood T cells in healthy people across ages. V was clipped by 6 bases and J by 2 bases, with 13 bases between them. This CDR3 spans 14 amino acids. The same sample was also studied in work on T cells of mothers and their children. Turning to that study: Every mother supplied over 9 million TCR beta CDR3 reads and every child approximately 2.8 million. It was related mother-child pairs that showed slightly higher overlap than unrelated pairs, without reaching significance. Sequencing revealed no T cell clones that were persistent and microchimeric.

This sequence joins TRBV12-3 or TRBV12-4 and TRBJ2-5; D gene ambiguous. This clonotype originated in a boy younger than 18 in good health. The specimen sequenced was blood. This chain's CDR3 is CASSPSWGQETQYF. The CDR3 nucleotides are TGTGCCAGCAGCCCAAGCTGGGGTCAAGAGACCCAGTACTTC.